This T cell receptor beta chain comes out of a study of control samples from healthy donors and cancer patients. TCRdb's copy holds only in-frame clones and misses some; the assay was immunoSEQ multiplex PCR. The repertoire includes under 200,000 clones, 75% to 95% of them detected once, and approximately 1.6% sits in the top ten. This CDR3 contains 15 residues. Trimming pared 6 bases from V and 0 bases from J, leaving 12 bases between. CDR1 and CDR2 (germline): KGHSH, LQKENI. The V call is TRBV18, the J call TRBJ1-5; D ambiguous. The TCR comes from a woman under 40 in good health. Sequences were obtained from blood. This CDR3 reads CASSPDTYSNQPQHF. CDR3 nucleotide sequence: TGTGCCAGCTCCCCCGACACCTATAGCAATCAGCCCCAGCATTTT.